These 21 T cell receptor beta chains were sequenced from one sample in a study of T cell responses to AZD1222 COVID-19 vaccine. The data were produced by immunoSEQ multiplex PCR, yet TCRdb's version contains in-frame clones alone and is incomplete. The table includes approximately 97,000 clones, about 91% detected once. Sequenced material: peripheral blood, taken on day 0 of AZD1222 vaccination. Every receptor here comes from an adult in good health.

This clone appeared a single time. The CDR3 spells CASSLGSSGSIDTQYF. The CDR3 DNA reads TGTGCCAGCAGCTTGGGGAGTAGCGGGAGTATAGATACGCAGTATTTT. The J gene is TRBJ2-3, the V gene TRBV5-4; 9 nucleotides match TRBD2. Germline loops: CDR1 SGHNT, CDR2 YYREEE (reference sequence). The CDR3 totals 16 residues. Germline trimming cut 0 bases from V and 5 bases from J; bases unmatched to any gene: 7.

The gene calls are TRBV5-5 and TRBJ2-5, with TRBD2 matching over 7 bases. The germline CDR1 and CDR2 sequences are SGHKS and YYEKEE (reference sequence). There are 16 residues in the CDR3. J gave up 4 bases and V 1 base, and 10 bases lay outside the gene matches. The CDR3 nucleotides read TGTGCCAGCAGCTTGTATAGGCTAGCGGCCACAGAGACCCAGTACTTC. Translation gives CASSLYRLAATETQYF.

This clone was recorded once. This sequence joins TRBV28 and TRBJ1-4; weak D call: TRBD1 (5 bases). CDR1 MDHEN and CDR2 SYDVKM come from the germline V gene. V lost 11 bases and J lost 4, with 17 bases in between. This CDR3 region has 14 residues. CDR3 in amino acids: CACWAGRVNEKLFF. CDR3 sequence (DNA): TGTGCCTGCTGGGCCGGCAGGGTTAATGAAAAACTGTTTTTT.

In its sample, this clone was seen once. The chain joins TRBV7-3 to TRBJ1-5; D remains ambiguous. Trimming stripped 5 bases from V and 1 base from J, with 6 bases between. The V gene's germline CDR1 is SGHTA and CDR2 FQGTGA. The CDR3 consists of 13 residues. The CDR3: CASSPRSNQPQHF. As DNA, the CDR3 is TGTGCCAGCAGCCCACGGAGCAATCAGCCCCAGCATTTT.

The rearrangement joins TRBV19 to TRBJ1-4; 7 bases align to TRBD1. J gave up 8 bases and V 1 base, and 4 bases lay outside the gene matches. This CDR3 region has 14 residues. Germline loops: CDR1 LNHDA, CDR2 SQIVND (reference sequence). Here the CDR3 reads CASSIGQGIEKLFF. The CDR3 bases are TGTGCCAGTAGTATAGGACAGGGAATCGAAAAACTGTTTTTT.

The rearrangement links TRBV5-4 to TRBJ2-1; perhaps TRBD1 as D (6 bases). The CDR3 totals 13 residues. CDR1 is SGHNT and CDR2 is YYREEE in the germline V gene (reference sequence). V gave up 10 bases and J gave up 1 base, with 12 bases separating them. In DNA form, the CDR3 reads TGTGCCGTGTCGGACAGTTCCTACAATGAGCAGTTCTTC. As protein: CAVSDSSYNEQFF.

The chain couples TRBV7-3 to TRBJ2-3; D ambiguous. V shed 1 base and J shed 0 bases, with 11 bases lying between them. This CDR3 spans 16 amino acids. Germline V CDR1 and CDR2: SGHTA, FQGTGA. The CDR3 DNA follows: TGTGCCAGCAGCTTAAGTATGCTTACTAGCACAGATACGCAGTATTTT. Residues: CASSLSMLTSTDTQYF.

The genes are TRBV19 and TRBJ1-3; D not resolved. The CDR3 is 15 amino acids. Trimming removed 3 bases from V and 1 base from J, with 10 bases in between. The germline V gene has CDR1 LNHDA and CDR2 SQIVND (reference sequence). In nucleotides, the CDR3 is TGTGCCAGTAGTATTGCTGGAGGGTCTGGAAACACCATATATTTT. Protein: CASSIAGGSGNTIYF.

The V and J genes are TRBV18 and TRBJ2-4; the match to TRBD1 covers 7 bases. CDR3 length: 15 amino acids. V was pared by 4 bases and J by 9 bases, with 12 bases of the junction left unmatched. Germline CDR1 and CDR2: KGHSH and LQKENI. CDR3 bases: TGTGCCAGCTCACAGGAGACAGGGAACTCTGGCATTCAGTACTTC. Translated: CASSQETGNSGIQYF.

This chain uses TRBV18 with TRBJ2-1, with 7 bases matching TRBD2. CDR1 and CDR2 (germline): KGHSH, LQKENI. The ends lost 1 base at V and 4 bases at J; junction bases unmatched: 7. The length of the CDR3 is 16 residues. The CDR3 spells CASSPRAGEIYNEQFF. The CDR3 region has the DNA TGTGCCAGCTCACCACGGGCGGGGGAGATATACAATGAGCAGTTCTTC.

The sample holds one count of this clone. The gene calls are TRBV9 and TRBJ1-3; D not resolved. Germline CDR1 reads SGDLS; CDR2 reads YYNGEE. CDR3 size: 14 residues. V dropped 2 bases and J dropped 4 bases, with 10 bases sitting between them. The CDR3 DNA reads TGTGCCAGCAGCGTTGCAGGACGAGGAAACACCATATATTTT. Translation gives CASSVAGRGNTIYF.

This sequence joins TRBV12-3 or TRBV12-4 and TRBJ1-5, with TRBD1 as a possible D gene (5 bases). This CDR3 comprises 13 residues. The ends were cut back, 5 bases at V and 2 bases at J, with 7 bases in the middle. CDR3 region: CASSPQGNQPQHF. The CDR3 DNA follows: TGTGCCAGCAGTCCACAGGGCAATCAGCCCCAGCATTTT.

The CDR3 region is CASSLSWVVAGQPYEQYF. The CDR3 bases are TGTGCCAGCAGTTTATCGTGGGTGGTGGCGGGACAGCCCTACGAGCAGTACTTC. This chain links TRBV27 with TRBJ2-7, with D possibly being TRBD1 (7 bases). The CDR3 spans 18 residues. CDR1 MNHEY and CDR2 SMNVEV come from the germline V gene (reference sequence). V lost 0 bases, J lost 2 bases, and 20 bases lay in between.

This clone was detected a few times. This chain connects TRBV5-6 to TRBJ2-2; tentatively, D is TRBD1 (6 bases). Trimming removed 4 bases at V and 0 bases at J, with 10 bases between. The CDR3 spans 15 residues. Germline V lookup: CDR1 SGHDT, CDR2 YYEEEE. The CDR3: CASSRGQTNTGELFF. The CDR3 nucleotides read TGTGCCAGCAGCCGCGGACAGACGAACACCGGGGAGCTGTTTTTT.

V gene TRBV29-1 combines with J gene TRBJ2-1, with D perhaps matching TRBD2 (6 bases). This CDR3 is 14 amino acids long. V was trimmed by 5 bases and J by 2 bases, leaving 13 bases between them. The germline CDR1 and CDR2 sequences are SQVTM and ANQGSEA. The CDR3 region has the DNA TGCAGCGTTCCGGGGGTAGGGACCTACAATGAGCAGTTCTTC. It codes for CSVPGVGTYNEQFF.

This clone was seen a few times. V is TRBV5-5 and J is TRBJ1-1, with no clear D. The V gene lost 6 bases and the J gene lost 4 bases, with 7 bases spanning the gap. The CDR3 extends over 11 amino acids. CDR1 and CDR2 from the germline V gene are SGHKS and YYEKEE (reference sequence). The CDR3 sequence is CASTLSTEAFF. The CDR3 region has the DNA TGTGCCAGCACCCTGAGCACTGAAGCTTTCTTT. The whole variable domain, filled in from reference TRBV5-5 and TRBJ1-1, reads DAGVTQSPTHLIKTRGQQVTLRCSPISGHKSVSWYQQVLGQGPQFIFQYYEKEERGRGNFPDRFSARQFPNYSSELNVNALLLGDSALYLCASTLSTEAFFGQGTRLTVV.

The CDR3 DNA reads TGCGCCAGCAGCCAAGACAGGCTACTCTACGAGCAGTACTTC. Protein product: CASSQDRLLYEQYF. The chain carries TRBV4-1 and TRBJ2-7; D not resolved. V lost 0 bases, J lost 3 bases, and 9 bases lay in between. Germline lookup yields CDR1 MGHRA and CDR2 YSYEKL. The CDR3 has 14 amino acids.

The chain carries TRBV11-2 and TRBJ1-2; TRBD1 aligns across 9 bases. The V gene's germline CDR1 is SGHAT and CDR2 FQNNGV. This CDR3 is 17 amino acids long. Trimming removed 3 bases from V and 1 base from J; junction bases left unmatched: 9. CDR3 sequence: CASSLITGGSFNYGYTF. CDR3 in DNA: TGTGCCAGCAGCTTGATAACAGGGGGCTCTTTTAACTATGGCTACACCTTC.

The J gene is TRBJ1-3, the V gene TRBV3-1 (or the pseudogene TRBV3-2); TRBD1 might be the D (6 bases). The CDR3 runs 12 residues. The germline gives CDR1 LGHDT, CDR2 YNNKEL (reference sequence). Trimming shortened V by 10 bases and J by 4 bases, and 11 bases separated the two germline ends. For the CDR3, the DNA is TGTGCCAACGGGGGCGGAGGAAACACCATATATTTT. Translating gives CANGGGGNTIYF.

The chain carries TRBV9 and TRBJ1-6; 10 positions agree with TRBD1. With V trimmed by 3 bases and J by 7 bases, 4 bases remained unmatched. Germline assignment: CDR1 SGDLS and CDR2 YYNGEE. CDR3 length equals 15 residues. The CDR3 DNA reads TGTGCCAGCAGCGGACCGGGACAGGGGAATTCACCCCTCCACTTT. Encoded protein: CASSGPGQGNSPLHF. The full variable domain, rest sourced from reference TRBV9 and TRBJ1-6, is DSGVTQTPKHLITATGQRVTLRCSPRSGDLSVYWYQQSLDQGLQFLIQYYNGEERAKGNILERFSAQQFPDLHSELNLSSLELGDSALYFCASSGPGQGNSPLHFGNGTRLTVT.

The chain recombines TRBV5-6 with TRBJ1-1, with D hard to call. The CDR3 is made up of 13 amino acids. V lost 2 bases and J lost 8, with 13 bases in between. Germline V CDR1 and CDR2: SGHDT, YYEEEE. CDR3 loop: CASSFGDSKEAFF. In DNA, the CDR3 is TGTGCCAGCAGCTTTGGGGATTCGAAGGAAGCTTTCTTT.